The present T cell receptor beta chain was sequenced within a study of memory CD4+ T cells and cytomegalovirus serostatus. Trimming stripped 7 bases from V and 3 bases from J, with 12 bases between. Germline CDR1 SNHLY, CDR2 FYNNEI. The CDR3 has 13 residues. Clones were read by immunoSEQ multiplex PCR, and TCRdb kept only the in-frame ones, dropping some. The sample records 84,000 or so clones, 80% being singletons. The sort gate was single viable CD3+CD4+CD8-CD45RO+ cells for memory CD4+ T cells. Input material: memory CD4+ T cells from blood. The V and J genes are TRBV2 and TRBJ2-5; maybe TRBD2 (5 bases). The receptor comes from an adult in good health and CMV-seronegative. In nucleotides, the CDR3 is TGTGCCAGCAACCTCGGGCGGGAAGAGACCCAGTACTTC. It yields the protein CASNLGREETQYF.